The rows below give T cell receptor beta chains drawn from one sample of a study of cytomegalovirus exposure and HLA in healthy donors. Data came from immunoSEQ multiplex PCR; TCRdb stores just in-frame clones and leaves some out. This repertoire includes 200,000 to 250,000 clones. The sample comprised PBMCs. These receptors all come from a girl under 10 years old in good health and CMV-seropositive. The CDR3 runs from the conserved cysteine through the conserved F or W. The D gene is left open where the match is weak.

v_gene	d_gene	j_gene	CDR3aa
TRBV7-2	TRBD1	TRBJ1-1	CASRGNRGPDTEAFF
TRBV4-1	NA	TRBJ1-1	CASSPLGQLNTEAFF
TRBV15	NA	TRBJ1-1	CATSRDPGGNTEAFF
TRBV2	NA	TRBJ1-2	CASSEYRDYGYTF
TRBV27	NA	TRBJ2-6	CASSFAGANVLTF
TRBV11-2	NA	TRBJ1-4	CASSWRRPNEKLFF
TRBV27	TRBD1	TRBJ1-6	CASSLTGGENSPLHF
TRBV27	NA	TRBJ1-5	CASSSYQGFGNQPQHF
TRBV4-1	TRBD2	TRBJ2-1	CASSQGPSGSYNEQFF
TRBV29-1	NA	TRBJ1-2	CSVGGPEGYTF